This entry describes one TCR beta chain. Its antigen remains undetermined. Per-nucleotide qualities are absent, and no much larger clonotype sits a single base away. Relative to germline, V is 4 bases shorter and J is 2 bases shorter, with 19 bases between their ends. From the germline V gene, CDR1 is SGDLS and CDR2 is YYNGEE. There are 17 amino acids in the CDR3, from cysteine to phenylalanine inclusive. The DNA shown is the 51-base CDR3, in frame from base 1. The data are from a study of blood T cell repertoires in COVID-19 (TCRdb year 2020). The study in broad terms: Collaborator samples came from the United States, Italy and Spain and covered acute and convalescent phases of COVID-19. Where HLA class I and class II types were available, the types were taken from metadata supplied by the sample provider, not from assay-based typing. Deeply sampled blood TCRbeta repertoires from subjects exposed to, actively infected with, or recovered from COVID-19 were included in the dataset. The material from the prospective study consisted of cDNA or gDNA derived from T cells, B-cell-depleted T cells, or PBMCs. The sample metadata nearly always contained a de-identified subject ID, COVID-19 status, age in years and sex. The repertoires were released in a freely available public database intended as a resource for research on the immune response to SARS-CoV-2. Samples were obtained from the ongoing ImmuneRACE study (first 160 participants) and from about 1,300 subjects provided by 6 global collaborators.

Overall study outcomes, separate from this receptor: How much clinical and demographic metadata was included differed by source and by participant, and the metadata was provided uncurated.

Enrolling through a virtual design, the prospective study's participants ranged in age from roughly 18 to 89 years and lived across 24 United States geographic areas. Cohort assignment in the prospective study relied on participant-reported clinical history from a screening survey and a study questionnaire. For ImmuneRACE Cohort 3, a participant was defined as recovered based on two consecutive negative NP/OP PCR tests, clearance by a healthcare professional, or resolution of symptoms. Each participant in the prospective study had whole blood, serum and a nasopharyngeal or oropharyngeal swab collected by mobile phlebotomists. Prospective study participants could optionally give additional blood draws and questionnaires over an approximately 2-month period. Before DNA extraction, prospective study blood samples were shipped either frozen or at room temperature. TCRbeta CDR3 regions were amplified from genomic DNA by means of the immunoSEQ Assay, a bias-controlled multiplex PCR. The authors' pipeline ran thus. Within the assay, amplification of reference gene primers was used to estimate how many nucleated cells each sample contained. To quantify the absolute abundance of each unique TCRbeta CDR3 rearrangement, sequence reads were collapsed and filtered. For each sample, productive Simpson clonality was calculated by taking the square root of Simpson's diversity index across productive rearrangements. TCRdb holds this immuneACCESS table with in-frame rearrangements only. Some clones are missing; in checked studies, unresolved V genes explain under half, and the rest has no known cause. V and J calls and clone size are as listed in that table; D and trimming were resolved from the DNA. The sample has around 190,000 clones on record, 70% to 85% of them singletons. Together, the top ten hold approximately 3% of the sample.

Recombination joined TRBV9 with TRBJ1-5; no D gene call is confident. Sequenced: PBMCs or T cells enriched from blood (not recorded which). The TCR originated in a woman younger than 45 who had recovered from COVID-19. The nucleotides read TGTGCCAGCAGCAGCCGCGGGGAATTTAGGGGCAATCAGCCCCAGCATTTT. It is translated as CASSSRGEFRGNQPQHF.